The next 17 T cell receptor beta chains were all read from a single sample in a study of shared clonotypes between healthy human individuals. Profiled with immunoSEQ multiplex PCR; TCRdb holds only in-frame clones, not every one. Altogether 2.3 million or so clones are present, approximately 93% being singletons, with the ten largest covering about 0.39%. The specimen was naive CD4+ T cells from PBMCs. Subset described: CD45RA+ positively selected. The source is a man younger than 35 in good health. Some clones in this sample may be carry-over from other donors' samples.

The chain couples TRBV5-5 to TRBJ2-5; D may match TRBD1 or TRBD2 (5 bases each). Per germline, CDR1 SGHKS and CDR2 YYEKEE (reference sequence). The ends were cut back, 5 bases at V and 2 bases at J, with 19 bases in the middle. There are 16 residues in the CDR3. The CDR3 is CASSFLSTGAQETQYF. As DNA, the CDR3 is TGTGCCAGCAGTTTTCTGAGCACCGGGGCTCAAGAGACCCAGTACTTC.

The chain is built from TRBV28 and TRBJ1-4; 7 positions match TRBD1. CDR1 is MDHEN, CDR2 SYDVKM, per germline. Trimming at V came to 7 bases and at J to 6 bases, leaving 11 bases not matched to a gene. The CDR3 consists of 15 residues. The CDR3 protein is CASKGGGGADEKLFF. In DNA form, the CDR3 reads TGTGCCAGCAAGGGAGGAGGGGGCGCGGATGAAAAACTGTTTTTT.

The chain has TRBV6-1 and TRBJ1-1; possibly TRBD1 for D (5 bases). This CDR3 contains 15 residues. CDR1 MNHNS and CDR2 SASEGT come from the germline V gene. V was cut by 1 base and J by 1 base, with 10 bases left in between. The CDR3 coding sequence is TGTGCCAGCAGTGAAGGGGGCAGGGCGAACACTGAAGCTTTCTTT. Its protein is CASSEGGRANTEAFF.

The sample holds one count of this clone. This chain uses TRBV28 with TRBJ1-4, with D possibly being TRBD1 (6 bases). Germline CDR1 reads MDHEN; CDR2 reads SYDVKM. Deletions cut 6 bases from V and 8 bases from J, with 19 bases between. CDR3 length equals 15 residues. CDR3 in DNA: TGTGCCAGCAGCCCCCCACAGGGATTTTGGGAAAAACTGTTTTTT. The encoded protein is CASSPPQGFWEKLFF.

V usage is TRBV5-1 and J usage is TRBJ2-1, with D hard to call. The CDR3 covers 16 residues. Trimming removed 3 bases from V and 2 bases from J, with 15 bases in between. Per germline, CDR1 SGHRS and CDR2 YFSETQ. The CDR3 protein is CASSSRFGGTYNEQFF. CDR3 DNA: TGCGCCAGCAGCTCTAGGTTCGGCGGCACCTACAATGAGCAGTTCTTC.

The chain couples TRBV5-8 to TRBJ2-3, with 7 bases identical to TRBD1. The CDR3 loop spans 13 amino acids. Unmatched junction bases numbered 13, after V lost 6 bases and J lost 12 bases. Germline loops: CDR1 SGHTS, CDR2 YDEGEE. The CDR3 coding sequence is TGTGCCAGCACCCCGACAGGGTCAGTTTTTCAGTATTTT. Protein sequence: CASTPTGSVFQYF.

This rearrangement joins TRBV28 to TRBJ1-2; TRBD1 matches 9 bases. The length of the CDR3 is 17 residues. Per germline, CDR1 MDHEN and CDR2 SYDVKM. The trim removed 3 bases at V and 1 base at J, leaving 9 bases unmatched. The CDR3 DNA sequence: TGTGCCAGCAGTTTGTGGACAGGGGAGGACTATAACTATGGCTACACCTTC. Its protein product is CASSLWTGEDYNYGYTF.

This chain connects TRBV7-2 to TRBJ1-1, with TRBD1 as a possible D gene (6 bases). Germline V lookup: CDR1 SGHTA, CDR2 FQGNSA. The CDR3 runs to 14 residues. Trimming took 5 bases from V and 0 from J, leaving 10 bases between them. In DNA, the CDR3 is TGTGCCAGCAGCCTAAACAGGGTGAACACTGAAGCTTTCTTT. This encodes CASSLNRVNTEAFF.

About this clone itself: The sample holds other DNA sequences that translate to the same CDR3. The chain couples TRBV10-3 to TRBJ2-3, with D unclear. V dropped 0 bases and J dropped 3 bases, with 10 bases sitting between them. The CDR3 has 15 amino acids. The germline gives CDR1 ENHRY, CDR2 SYGVKD. CDR3: CAISESGRRTDTQYF. Written as DNA, the CDR3 is TGTGCCATCAGTGAGTCTGGGCGGCGGACAGATACGCAGTATTTT.

The CDR3 nucleotides are TGTGCCAGCAGCAGTTACAGGGGCTATGGCTACACCTTC. Protein sequence: CASSSYRGYGYTF. V is TRBV7-8 and J is TRBJ1-2, with 7 positions matching TRBD1. Germline lookup yields CDR1 SGHVS and CDR2 FQNEAQ. The CDR3 loop spans 13 amino acids. The V and J ends lost 5 bases and 4 bases, in that order; junction bases with no gene match: 4.

The V gene is TRBV7-9, the J gene TRBJ1-2; D may be TRBD1 (6 bases). V was cut by 3 bases and J by 5 bases, with 13 bases left in between. The germline gives CDR1 SEHNR, CDR2 FQNEAQ (reference sequence). The CDR3 sequence is 14 residues long. This CDR3 is CASSFSDRPYGYTF. In DNA form, the CDR3 reads TGTGCCAGCAGCTTTAGCGACAGGCCGTATGGCTACACCTTC.

The chain is built from TRBV27 and TRBJ2-7; tentatively, D is TRBD2 (5 bases). Germline values: CDR1 MNHEY, CDR2 SMNVEV (reference sequence). Deletions cut 5 bases from V and 3 bases from J, with 17 bases between. CDR3 size: 15 residues. CDR3 amino acids: CASSPGLRTLYEQYF. Here the CDR3 DNA reads TGTGCCAGCAGTCCAGGACTGAGGACCCTCTACGAGCAGTACTTC.

The chain couples TRBV29-1 to TRBJ2-5; 9 nucleotides match TRBD1. Losses at the gene ends were 0 bases for V and 5 bases for J; bases not matched to a gene: 4. This CDR3 contains 14 residues. Germline-derived CDR1 and CDR2 are SQVTM and ANQGSEA. In DNA form, the CDR3 reads TGCAGCGTTGAAGATACAGGGGGCCGGGAGACCCAGTACTTC. Protein product: CSVEDTGGRETQYF.

The chain employs TRBV2 and TRBJ2-7, with 13 bases that match TRBD2. The CDR3 totals 15 residues. V gave up 6 bases and J gave up 2 bases; unmatched junction bases: 4. CDR1 is SNHLY and CDR2 is FYNNEI in the germline V gene. The CDR3 spells CASSAGLAGTYEQYF. The CDR3 DNA is TGTGCCAGCAGCGCGGGACTAGCGGGAACCTACGAGCAGTACTTC.

This chain links TRBV6-4 with TRBJ2-7; maybe TRBD1 (6 bases). Germline values: CDR1 MRHNA, CDR2 SNTAGT. The CDR3 is 14 residues long. The V end lost 5 bases, the J end lost 2 bases, and 13 bases lay between the germline ends. The CDR3 loop reads CASSRRQDTYEQYF. DNA of the CDR3: TGTGCCAGCAGTAGAAGACAGGATACCTACGAGCAGTACTTC.

The chain has TRBV7-6 and TRBJ1-6; perhaps TRBD1 as D (5 bases). This CDR3 has 14 amino acids. The V end lost 6 bases, the J end lost 11 bases, and 17 bases lay between the germline ends. Germline V CDR1 and CDR2: SGHVS, FNYEAQ. In nucleotides, the CDR3 is TGTGCCAGCAGACGAATTTTCAGGGAAACACCCCTCCACTTT. This sequence encodes CASRRIFRETPLHF.

The chain has TRBV4-3 and TRBJ2-7, with a possible D match to TRBD1 (6 bases). This CDR3 comprises 16 residues. The V gene lost 0 bases and the J gene lost 2 bases, with 14 bases spanning the gap. Germline CDR1 is LGHNA and CDR2 is YSLEER. The CDR3 protein is CASSQDEGGITYEQYF. The CDR3 DNA sequence: TGCGCCAGCAGCCAAGATGAAGGGGGTATTACCTACGAGCAGTACTTC.